The 8 T cell receptor beta chains below were found in one sample sequenced in a study of early T cells in non-severe SARS-CoV-2 infection. In TCRdb, the 5' RACE reads were re-called with MiXCR into one record per CDR3 protein. In the table there are 29,000 or so distinct CDR3 sequences, about 5% of which are singletons. Sequencing used whole blood. The receptors were gathered from an adult who was a healthcare worker with PCR-confirmed SARS-CoV-2 infection or an uninfected control (not recorded which).

In its sample, this clonotype is medium-sized. This chain joins TRBV25-1 and TRBJ2-2, with D perhaps TRBD2 (5 bases). Germline loops: CDR1 MGHDK, CDR2 SYGVNS. This CDR3 comprises 15 residues. Trimming took off 3 bases at V and 6 bases at J, with 14 bases between the two ends. CDR3 coding DNA: TGTGCCAGCAGTGAGGACGGGGAGTGGTCCGGGGAGCTGTTTTTT. It codes for CASSEDGEWSGELFF. Complete variable domain (other parts from reference TRBV25-1 and TRBJ2-2): EADIYQTPRYLVIGTGKKITLECSQTMGHDKMYWYQQDPGMELHLIHYSYGVNSTEKGDLSSESTVSRIRTEHFPLTLESARPSHTSQYLCASSEDGEWSGELFFGEGSRLTVL.

This clonotype was observed at least ten times. The rearrangement joins TRBV20-1 to TRBJ2-1; D is unresolved. This CDR3 spans 14 amino acids. From germline, CDR1 is DFQATT and CDR2 SNEGSKA (reference sequence). V was pared by 0 bases and J by 6 bases, with 12 bases between. As DNA, the CDR3 is TGCAGTGCTAGAGATGTTTCGGCGTCCAATGAGCAGTTCTTC. Translating gives CSARDVSASNEQFF.

This rearrangement joins TRBV3-1 to TRBJ2-1; TRBD1 agrees at 10 bases. This CDR3 has 13 residues. After removal of 7 bases from V and 7 bases from J, the junction contained 4 bases not matched to a gene. CDR1 is LGHDT, CDR2 YNNKEL, per germline (reference sequence). DNA for the CDR3: TGTGCCAGCATCGACAGGGGGCGGAATGAGCAGTTCTTC. Amino acids: CASIDRGRNEQFF.

This clonotype came up a few times. The V gene is TRBV5-1, the J gene TRBJ2-6, with D perhaps matching TRBD1 (5 bases). V shed 2 bases and J shed 2 bases, with 14 bases lying between them. The CDR3 runs 17 residues. Germline V CDR1 and CDR2: SGHRS, YFSETQ. The CDR3 is CASSFSPQGAGANVLTF. The CDR3 DNA follows: TGCGCCAGCAGCTTCTCCCCCCAGGGTGCTGGGGCCAACGTCCTGACTTTC.

This clonotype was seen many times. This sequence joins TRBV4-2 and TRBJ1-4; 7 nucleotides agree with TRBD1. V was clipped by 4 bases and J by 4 bases; unmatched bases: 9. The CDR3 consists of 16 residues. Germline V gene sequence: CDR1 LGHNA, CDR2 YNFKEQ. The CDR3 coding sequence is TGTGCCAGCAGCCCCCGTGCCCACAGGGGTAATGAAAAACTGTTTTTT. This translates into CASSPRAHRGNEKLFF.

This clonotype came up many times. The chain has TRBV7-9 and TRBJ2-7, with D tentatively TRBD1 (6 bases). Trimming cost V 2 bases and J 1 base, with 12 bases left between them. This CDR3 region has 15 residues. Germline V gene lookup returns CDR1 SEHNR and CDR2 FQNEAQ (reference sequence). The CDR3 region is CASSLPVGQSYEQYF. The CDR3 bases are TGTGCCAGCAGCTTACCCGTAGGACAGTCCTACGAGCAGTACTTC.

This clonotype was counted at least ten times. The rearrangement joins TRBV20-1 to TRBJ2-7; the D gene is possibly TRBD2 (6 bases). CDR1 and CDR2 (germline): DFQATT, SNEGSKA (reference sequence). The CDR3 consists of 15 residues. Trimming left V 3 bases short and J 1 base short, with 16 bases between. Here the CDR3 DNA reads TGCAGTGCTAGGAGGGATAGCGGAGAGTCCTACGAGCAGTACTTC. Its protein product is CSARRDSGESYEQYF.

V usage is TRBV30 and J usage is TRBJ2-7; TRBD1 is a possible D gene (5 bases). Germline V gene sequence: CDR1 GTSNPN, CDR2 SVGIG (reference sequence). The CDR3 covers 11 residues. Trimming removed 8 bases from V and 3 bases from J, with 11 bases in between. CDR3 nucleotide sequence: TGTGCCCTCAAGGACAACTACGAGCAGTACTTC. Its protein product is CALKDNYEQYF.